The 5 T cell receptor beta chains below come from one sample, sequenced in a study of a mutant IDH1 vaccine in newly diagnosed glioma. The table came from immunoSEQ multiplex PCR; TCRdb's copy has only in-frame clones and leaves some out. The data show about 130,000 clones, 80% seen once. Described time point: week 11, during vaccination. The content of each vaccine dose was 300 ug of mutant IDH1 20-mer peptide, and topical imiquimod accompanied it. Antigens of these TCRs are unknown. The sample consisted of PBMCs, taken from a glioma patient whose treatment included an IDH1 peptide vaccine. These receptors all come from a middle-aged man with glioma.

This CDR3 reads CASWIGTGYNEQFF. Written as DNA, the CDR3 is TGTGCCAGCTGGATCGGGACAGGCTACAATGAGCAGTTCTTC. The chain recombines TRBV18 with TRBJ2-1; 8 bases line up with TRBD1. V lost 7 bases and J lost 3; bases outside the gene matches: 5. This CDR3 spans 14 amino acids. Germline loops: CDR1 KGHSH, CDR2 LQKENI.

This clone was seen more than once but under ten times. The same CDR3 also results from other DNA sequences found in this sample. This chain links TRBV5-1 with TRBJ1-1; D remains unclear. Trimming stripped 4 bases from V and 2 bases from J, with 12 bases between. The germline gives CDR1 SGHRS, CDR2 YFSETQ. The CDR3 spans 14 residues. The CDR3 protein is CASSLSDINTEAFF. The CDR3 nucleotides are TGCGCCAGCAGCCTCTCCGACATAAACACTGAAGCTTTCTTT.

CDR3 region: CASGKNTHSYNEQFF. The CDR3 nucleotides read TGTGCTAGTGGTAAGAATACCCACTCCTACAATGAGCAGTTCTTC. This chain links TRBV12-5 with TRBJ2-1; no clear D gene. Germline CDR1 LGHNT, CDR2 FRNRAP. The V and J ends lost 5 bases and 0 bases respectively, with 11 bases between them. CDR3 size: 15 residues.

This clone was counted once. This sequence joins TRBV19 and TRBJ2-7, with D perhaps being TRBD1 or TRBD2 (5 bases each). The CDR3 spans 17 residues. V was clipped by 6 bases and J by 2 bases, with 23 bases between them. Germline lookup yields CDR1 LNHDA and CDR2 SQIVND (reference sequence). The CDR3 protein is CASSQSGTVSPTYEQYF. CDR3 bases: TGTGCCAGTAGCCAAAGTGGGACCGTTTCCCCAACCTACGAGCAGTACTTC. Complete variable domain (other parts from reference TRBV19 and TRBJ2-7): DGGITQSPKYLFRKEGQNVTLSCEQNLNHDAMYWYRQDPGQGLRLIYYSQIVNDFQKGDIAEGYSVSREKKESFPLTVTSAQKNPTAFYLCASSQSGTVSPTYEQYFGPGTRLTVT.

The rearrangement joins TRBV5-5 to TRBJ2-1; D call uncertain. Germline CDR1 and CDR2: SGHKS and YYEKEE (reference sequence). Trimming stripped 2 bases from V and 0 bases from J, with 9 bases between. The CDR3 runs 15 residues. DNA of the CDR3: TGTGCCAGCAGCTTAGCCGGACGCTCCTACAATGAGCAGTTCTTC. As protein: CASSLAGRSYNEQFF.